These 29 T cell receptor beta chains share one sample of origin, sequenced in a study of blood T cell repertoires in COVID-19. Method: immunoSEQ multiplex PCR; TCRdb's copy keeps in-frame clones and lacks some. The table shows over 100,000 clones, with more than 65% occurring only once. Sequenced material: peripheral blood. The receptors were gathered from a woman aged 80 or older with active or convalescent COVID-19.

The V call is TRBV28, the J call TRBJ1-2; TRBD1 aligns across 9 bases. From germline, CDR1 is MDHEN and CDR2 SYDVKM. V was clipped by 9 bases and J by 8 bases; unmatched bases: 7. This CDR3 spans 12 amino acids. The CDR3 reads CASQQGARGYTF. The CDR3 region has the DNA TGTGCCAGTCAACAGGGGGCGCGGGGCTACACCTTC.

The rearrangement uses TRBV18 and TRBJ1-1, with 7 bases fitting TRBD1. The germline gives CDR1 KGHSH, CDR2 LQKENI. This CDR3 has 14 amino acids. V gave up 0 bases and J gave up 7 bases; unmatched junction bases: 5. The CDR3 sequence: CASSPPRGRLEAFF. The CDR3 DNA follows: TGTGCCAGCTCACCACCCAGGGGGAGACTTGAAGCTTTCTTT.

The chain recombines TRBV5-1 with TRBJ2-7; 7 positions match TRBD1. Germline CDR1 reads SGHRS; CDR2 reads YFSETQ. The CDR3 is 13 residues long. The V and J ends lost 2 bases and 4 bases, in that order; junction bases with no gene match: 3. DNA for the CDR3: TGCGCCAGCAGCTTCCAGGGACAGTACGAGCAGTACTTC. Amino acids: CASSFQGQYEQYF.

The chain couples TRBV2 to TRBJ2-2, with 8 nucleotides matching TRBD2. Per the germline V gene, CDR1 is SNHLY and CDR2 is FYNNEI. The length of the CDR3 is 15 residues. Trimming took 4 bases from V and 7 from J; bases not matched to a gene: 8. The CDR3 DNA reads TGTGCCAGCAGTGGACGGGGGGGTCGGATCGGGGAGCTGTTTTTT. Translated, it gives CASSGRGGRIGELFF.

The V and J genes are TRBV7-9 and TRBJ1-1; D perhaps matches TRBD1 (5 bases). V lost 3 bases and J lost 7, with 12 bases in between. CDR3 length: 13 residues. CDR1 is SEHNR, CDR2 FQNEAQ, per germline (reference sequence). The CDR3 protein is CASSLEGVSEAFF. The CDR3 bases are TGTGCCAGCAGCTTGGAAGGGGTGAGTGAAGCTTTCTTT.

The chain employs TRBV6-2 or TRBV6-3 and TRBJ1-1; 7 bases fit TRBD1. Germline V gene lookup returns CDR1 MNHEY and CDR2 SVGEGT. V gave up 0 bases and J gave up 3 bases; unmatched junction bases: 4. There are 15 residues in the CDR3. As DNA, the CDR3 is TGTGCCAGCAGTTACTCGGGCAGGGGGGACACTGAAGCTTTCTTT. Its protein product is CASSYSGRGDTEAFF.

This chain joins TRBV9 and TRBJ2-3, with D uncertain. This CDR3 contains 16 residues. The germline V and J ends were trimmed by 0 bases and 6 bases, with 17 bases remaining between them. Germline V gives CDR1 SGDLS, CDR2 YYNGEE. For the CDR3, the DNA is TGTGCCAGCAGCGTAGCCCCTCCGAGAGATACGGATACGCAGTATTTT. Its translation: CASSVAPPRDTDTQYF.

The chain carries TRBV28 and TRBJ1-2, with D perhaps matching TRBD1 (5 bases). The CDR3 sequence is 14 residues long. The V end lost 3 bases, the J end lost 4 bases, and 12 bases lay between the germline ends. The germline CDR1 and CDR2 sequences are MDHEN and SYDVKM. CDR3 nucleotides: TGTGCCAGCAGTTTTGGTCAGGGCTCCTATGGCTACACCTTC. Protein sequence: CASSFGQGSYGYTF.

This clone appeared a single time. V usage is TRBV5-5 and J usage is TRBJ2-1; the D gene is possibly TRBD2 (6 bases). The V gene's germline CDR1 is SGHKS and CDR2 YYEKEE (reference sequence). The CDR3 extends over 14 amino acids. V was trimmed by 6 bases and J by 5 bases, leaving 15 bases between them. In DNA, the CDR3 is TGTGCCAGCACAAGCGGAGGGCTCCACAATGAGCAGTTCTTC. Residues: CASTSGGLHNEQFF.

This clone was seen only once. The junction departs from germline at one end; a sequencing error may be responsible. The rearrangement uses TRBV29-1 and TRBJ2-7, with TRBD2 as a possible D gene (6 bases). The germline V gene has CDR1 SQVTM and CDR2 ANQGSEA. This CDR3 is built from 11 residues. The CDR3 is CSVAAEGIRHF. The CDR3 coding sequence is TGCAGCGTTGCCGCGGAGGGGATTCGGCACTTC.

This clone was picked up a small number of times. The chain has TRBV21-1 and TRBJ2-2; the tabulated D call, TRBD2, remains unverified against the DNA. TRBV21-1 is shown as a pseudogene. The CDR3 runs to 16 residues. CDR3 DNA: TGTGCCAGCAGCCCACCCCCAGGGAGGGGGACCGGGGAGCTGTTTTTT. Translating gives CASSPPPGRGTGELFF.

J is TRBJ2-5 and V is TRBV7-2, with D maybe TRBD2 (6 bases). The germline V and J ends were trimmed by 6 bases and 5 bases, with 10 bases remaining between them. Germline values: CDR1 SGHTA, CDR2 FQGNSA. CDR3 length: 12 residues. CDR3 sequence reads: CASRGTGETQYF. The CDR3 coding sequence is TGTGCCAGCAGAGGGACTGGGGAGACCCAGTACTTC.

The V call is TRBV3-1 (or the pseudogene TRBV3-2), the J call TRBJ2-3; 7 nucleotides align to TRBD1. CDR1 and CDR2 from the germline V gene are LGHDT and YNNKEL (reference sequence). Trimming took 6 bases from V and 4 from J; bases not matched to a gene: 1. The CDR3 covers 12 residues. The CDR3 coding sequence is TGTGCCAGCAGACAGGGGCCAGATACGCAGTATTTT. Protein sequence: CASRQGPDTQYF.

The V call is TRBV12-3 or TRBV12-4, the J call TRBJ2-2; TRBD2 might be the D (6 bases). V lost 7 bases and J lost 4, with 10 bases in between. This CDR3 spans 13 amino acids. As DNA, the CDR3 is TGTGCCAGCATTCGGGGGTCCACCGGGGAGCTGTTTTTT. Translating gives CASIRGSTGELFF.

The count of this clone is one. The chain combines TRBV27 with TRBJ2-7, with 8 nucleotides matching TRBD2. The germline V gene encodes CDR1 MNHEY and CDR2 SMNVEV (reference sequence). This CDR3 contains 18 residues. Trimming took 2 bases from V and 3 from J; bases not matched to a gene: 15. CDR3 in amino acids: CASSLVPSGPAVYYEQYF. DNA for the CDR3: TGTGCCAGCAGTTTAGTTCCTAGCGGGCCGGCCGTTTACTACGAGCAGTACTTC.

The genes are TRBV18 and TRBJ1-1, with 8 bases matching TRBD1. Germline loops: CDR1 KGHSH, CDR2 LQKENI. The CDR3 sequence is 16 residues long. Trimming at V came to 0 bases and at J to 1 base, leaving 4 bases not matched to a gene. CDR3 region: CASSPPGGTGNTEAFF. Written as DNA, the CDR3 is TGTGCCAGCTCACCACCGGGAGGGACAGGGAACACTGAAGCTTTCTTT.

The V gene is TRBV28, the J gene TRBJ1-2; 7 positions match TRBD1. Germline loops: CDR1 MDHEN, CDR2 SYDVKM. The V and J ends lost 3 bases and 4 bases, in that order; junction bases with no gene match: 8. The CDR3 is made up of 15 amino acids. The CDR3 sequence is CASSFGGGETYGYTF. The CDR3 region has the DNA TGTGCCAGCAGTTTTGGAGGGGGCGAAACCTATGGCTACACCTTC.

V gene TRBV5-1 combines with J gene TRBJ2-2, with a possible D match to TRBD2 (6 bases). Germline-derived CDR1 and CDR2 are SGHRS and YFSETQ. The CDR3 totals 14 residues. V was pared by 7 bases and J by 0 bases, with 10 bases between. The CDR3 region is CASGAGPNTGELFF. CDR3 bases: TGCGCCAGCGGGGCGGGACCGAACACCGGGGAGCTGTTTTTT.

V and J are TRBV27 and TRBJ2-3; TRBD2 might be the D (6 bases). Germline CDR1 MNHEY, CDR2 SMNVEV (reference sequence). The CDR3 loop spans 13 amino acids. Trimming removed 7 bases from V and 3 bases from J, with 11 bases in between. This CDR3 reads CASTPAGTDTQYF. The CDR3 nucleotides are TGTGCCAGCACGCCGGCGGGAACAGATACGCAGTATTTT.

This clone was observed a few times. The V gene is TRBV5-4, the J gene TRBJ2-1; 7 nucleotides line up with TRBD1. Germline V CDR1 and CDR2: SGHNT, YYREEE (reference sequence). V was pared by 7 bases and J by 4 bases, with 11 bases of the junction left unmatched. The CDR3 length is 15 residues. In DNA, the CDR3 is TGTGCCAGCTCCCCCGGGACAGCTTCATACAATGAGCAGTTCTTC. This encodes CASSPGTASYNEQFF.

The gene calls are TRBV10-3 and TRBJ1-6; the D is unclear. This CDR3 spans 18 amino acids. The germline V gene has CDR1 ENHRY and CDR2 SYGVKD. With 0 bases removed from V and 0 bases from J, the gap between germline ends came to 12 bases. The CDR3 coding sequence is TGTGCCATCAGTGAGTCGGGTCTCGGGAACTCCTATAATTCACCCCTCCACTTT. It is translated as CAISESGLGNSYNSPLHF.

This clone came up once. The chain has TRBV5-1 and TRBJ2-7; 7 bases line up with TRBD1. Trimming took 0 bases from V and 2 from J; bases not matched to a gene: 2. Germline V CDR1 and CDR2: SGHRS, YFSETQ. CDR3 length: 14 residues. As DNA, the CDR3 is TGCGCCAGCAGCTTGGGACAGGGCCCCTACGAGCAGTACTTC. This encodes CASSLGQGPYEQYF. The entire variable domain, with the rest obtained from reference TRBV5-1 and TRBJ2-7, is as follows: KAGVTQTPRYLIKTRGQQVTLSCSPISGHRSVSWYQQTPGQGLQFLFEYFSETQRNKGNFPGRFSGRQFSNSRSEMNVSTLELGDSALYLCASSLGQGPYEQYFGPGTRLTVT.

CDR3 bases: TGTGCCAGCAGCCTAATTACCCGGGACAGGGAGCAGTTCTTC. It translates to CASSLITRDREQFF. The chain is built from TRBV6-5 and TRBJ2-1, with TRBD1 identical over 8 bases. The CDR3 runs 14 residues. Trimming took 6 bases from V and 10 from J; bases not matched to a gene: 11. Germline CDR1 reads MNHEY; CDR2 reads SVGAGI.

The rearrangement links TRBV28 to TRBJ1-1; 7 nucleotides match TRBD1. Germline-derived CDR1 and CDR2 are MDHEN and SYDVKM. V lost 8 bases and J lost 4; bases outside the gene matches: 10. The CDR3 has 14 amino acids. For the CDR3, the DNA is TGTGCCAGCGGCCTCCAGGGGGATGGCACTGAAGCTTTCTTT. As protein: CASGLQGDGTEAFF. Drawing the rest from reference TRBV28 and TRBJ1-1, the complete variable domain is DVKVTQSSRYLVKRTGEKVFLECVQDMDHENMFWYRQDPGLGLRLIYFSYDVKMKEKGDIPEGYSVSREKKERFSLILESASTNQTSMYLCASGLQGDGTEAFFGQGTRLTVV.

The chain links TRBV30 to TRBJ2-7; TRBD2 agrees at 9 bases. The CDR3 consists of 13 residues. V shed 5 bases and J 2 bases; nucleotides not matched to a gene: 4. The germline gives CDR1 GTSNPN, CDR2 SVGIG (reference sequence). CDR3 residues: CAWGLAGTYEQYF. In DNA, the CDR3 is TGTGCCTGGGGGCTAGCGGGGACCTACGAGCAGTACTTC.

This chain links TRBV6-5 with TRBJ2-3, with 16 nucleotides matching TRBD2. CDR1 MNHEY and CDR2 SVGAGI come from the germline V gene. Trimming took 2 bases from V and 12 from J; bases not matched to a gene: 5. CDR3 length: 15 residues. The CDR3 region has the DNA TGTGCCAGCAGTTACATGGGGACTAGCGGGAGGGCCCAGTATTTT. Translation gives CASSYMGTSGRAQYF.

The chain joins TRBV28 to TRBJ2-5; 7 bases are shared with TRBD1. The CDR3 extends over 13 amino acids. CDR1 is MDHEN and CDR2 is SYDVKM in the germline V gene. Losses at the gene ends were 8 bases for V and 4 bases for J; bases not matched to a gene: 7. CDR3 protein: CASGPTGRETQYF. The CDR3 coding sequence is TGTGCCAGCGGCCCGACAGGGAGAGAGACCCAGTACTTC.

The chain uses TRBV5-1 and TRBJ2-7; a possible D gene is TRBD1 (6 bases). V dropped 0 bases and J dropped 2 bases, with 9 bases sitting between them. Germline CDR1 is SGHRS and CDR2 is YFSETQ. CDR3 length: 14 amino acids. The CDR3 loop reads CASSLAGGTYEQYF. CDR3 DNA sequence: TGCGCCAGCAGCTTGGCTGGGGGCACCTACGAGCAGTACTTC.

This chain joins TRBV6-6 and TRBJ1-2; 9 bases line up with TRBD1. The length of the CDR3 is 16 residues. The V gene end was trimmed by 8 bases and the J gene end by 2 bases; junction bases not matched to a gene: 12. The germline V gene has CDR1 MNHNY and CDR2 SVGAGI (reference sequence). CDR3 in DNA: TGTGCCAGCCGATCCGGGACAGGGACGTCCAACTATGGCTACACCTTC. Amino acid sequence: CASRSGTGTSNYGYTF.